Described below is a single TCR beta chain sequence and its context. Germline loops: CDR1 MDHEN, CDR2 SYDVKM. The CDR3 sequence is 18 residues long. J lost 3 bases, V lost 6 bases, and 15 bases had no gene match. The data derive from a study of technical replicates of blood from a handful of donors. Data came from immunoSEQ multiplex PCR; TCRdb stores just in-frame clones and leaves some out. Of about 81,000 clones in the sample, more than 90% are singletons; the top ten hold roughly 0.36%. The V gene is TRBV28, the J gene TRBJ2-5; 11 bases line up with TRBD2. This clonotype was obtained from a human donor in good health. The source material was T cells isolated from PBMCs. The CDR3 spells CASRVLGMGTSGKETQYF. CDR3 in DNA: TGTGCCAGCAGAGTATTAGGAATGGGGACTAGCGGTAAAGAGACCCAGTACTTC.